This is a list of T cell receptor beta chains from one sample in a study of cytomegalovirus exposure and HLA in healthy donors. Sequenced by immunoSEQ multiplex PCR; TCRdb stores in-frame clones only, minus some. The table includes 200,000 to 250,000 clones, 85% to 90% detected once. The specimen was PBMCs. The receptors derive from a woman under 30 in good health and CMV-seronegative. The CDR3 runs from the conserved cysteine through the conserved F or W. Each record gives: J gene, D gene, V gene, clone size, CDR3 protein, CDR3 DNA. A D gene is named only where the DNA matches it firmly. A row's size may be missing; if present it is once, few, many or a size class.

TRBJ2-7 TRBD2 TRBV9 - CASSPSGRNNIYEQYF TGTGCCAGCAGCCCTAGCGGGAGGAACAACATTTACGAGCAGTACTTC
TRBJ1-2 - TRBV7-2 - CASSAPRHGAANYGYTF TGTGCCAGCAGCGCCCCTCGGCACGGTGCGGCTAACTATGGCTACACCTTC
TRBJ2-4 - TRBV6-5 - CASSREGGSKNIQYF TGTGCCAGCAGCAGGGAGGGGGGGTCCAAAAACATTCAGTACTTC
TRBJ2-1 - TRBV11-2 once CASSRYNEQFF TGTGCCAGCAGCCGTTACAATGAGCAGTTCTTC
TRBJ1-2 - TRBV11-2 - CASSLDLTGNGYTF TGTGCCAGCAGCTTAGATCTTACAGGAAATGGCTACACCTTC
TRBJ2-5 TRBD1 TRBV5-5 - CASSDREETQYF TGTGCCAGCAGTGACAGGGAAGAGACCCAGTACTTC
TRBJ2-1 TRBD2 TRBV29-1 - CSVGLYNEQFF TGCAGCGTGGGACTATACAATGAGCAGTTCTTC
TRBJ2-7 TRBD1 TRBV2 - CASTRDRAYEQYF TGTGCCAGCACCCGGGACAGGGCCTACGAGCAGTACTTC
TRBJ2-5 TRBD1 TRBV5-1 few CASSAGQGTETQYF TGCGCCAGCAGCGCGGGACAGGGAACCGAGACCCAGTACTTC
TRBJ2-1 TRBD2 TRBV6-4 - CASSDSASGGDEQFF TGTGCCAGCAGTGACTCGGCTAGCGGGGGGGACGAGCAGTTCTTC
TRBJ1-1 TRBD1 TRBV5-4 - CAISGTGSIDTEAFF TGTGCCATCTCGGGGACAGGGAGTATTGACACTGAAGCTTTCTTT
TRBJ2-3 TRBD2 TRBV13 - CASSLERLAGGPDTQYF TGTGCCAGCAGCTTAGAACGATTAGCGGGAGGGCCGGATACGCAGTATTTT
TRBJ2-1 - TRBV14 - CASSQREYNEQFF TGTGCCAGCAGCCAAAGGGAGTACAATGAGCAGTTCTTC
TRBJ1-5 TRBD1 TRBV11-2 - CASSRDRDQPQHF TGTGCCAGCAGCCGGGACAGAGATCAGCCCCAGCATTTT
TRBJ2-7 TRBD2 TRBV9 - CASSALGLAGAYEQYF TGCGCCAGCAGCGCTTTGGGACTAGCGGGGGCCTACGAGCAGTACTTC